This TCR beta chain was found in a study of blood T cells in healthy people across ages. Across the study: Researchers report that template switching captured about one barcoded beta molecule per two T cells.

Next came a second PCR, run for roughly 7 to 12 cycles, which used a sample-barcoded 5' primer along with a J-beta primer mix. TCRdb used MiXCR to reprocess the 5' RACE reads, holding one entry per CDR3 protein. In the table there are over 500,000 distinct CDR3 sequences, approximately 26% of which are singletons. Individuals who donated were healthy Caucasians from Russia aged 6 to 90. Peripheral blood, around 9.4 milliliters per donor, was collected. Germline V lookup: CDR1 KGHDR, CDR2 SFDVKD. CDR3 length equals 16 residues. These same data were also listed under a study on T cells of mothers and their children. That source notes: In related and unrelated pairs alike, thymic selection shapes TCR recombination output, with inherited differences minor.

The genes are TRBV24-1 and TRBJ2-5; possibly TRBD2 for D (6 bases). The J call is in doubt because the DNA end fits TRBJ2-1 better. This TCR was sampled from a boy between 2 and 10 years old in good health. Sequences were obtained from blood. The chain's CDR3 is CATSAGGTGGGSEQFF. The CDR3 nucleotides read TGTGCCACCAGTGCCGGAGGGACGGGCGGAGGCAGTGAGCAGTTCTTC.